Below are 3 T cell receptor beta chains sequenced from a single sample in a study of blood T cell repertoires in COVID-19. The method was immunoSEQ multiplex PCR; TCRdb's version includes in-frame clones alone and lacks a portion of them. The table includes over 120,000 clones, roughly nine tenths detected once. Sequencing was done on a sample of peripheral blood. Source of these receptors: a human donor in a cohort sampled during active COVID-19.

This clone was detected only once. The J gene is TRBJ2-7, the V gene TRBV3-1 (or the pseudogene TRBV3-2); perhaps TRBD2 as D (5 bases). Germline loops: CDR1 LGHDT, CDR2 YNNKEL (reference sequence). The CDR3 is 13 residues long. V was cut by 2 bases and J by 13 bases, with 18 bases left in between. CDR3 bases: TGTGCCAGCAGCCAAAGGTTGTCAGCCGGGGTTTACTTC. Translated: CASSQRLSAGVYF.

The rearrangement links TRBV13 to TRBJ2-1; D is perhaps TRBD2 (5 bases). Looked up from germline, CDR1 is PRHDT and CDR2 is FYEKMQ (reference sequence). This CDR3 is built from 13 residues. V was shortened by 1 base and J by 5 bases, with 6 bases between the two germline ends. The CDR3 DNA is TGTGCCAGCAGCTTAGAGAGGGACAATGAGCAGTTCTTC. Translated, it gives CASSLERDNEQFF.

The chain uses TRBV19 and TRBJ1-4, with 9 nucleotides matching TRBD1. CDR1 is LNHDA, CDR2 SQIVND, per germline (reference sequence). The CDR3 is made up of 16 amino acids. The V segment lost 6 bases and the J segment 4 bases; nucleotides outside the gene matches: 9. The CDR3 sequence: CASSIRPTGGNEKLFF. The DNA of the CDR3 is TGTGCCAGTAGCATTCGACCGACAGGGGGTAATGAAAAACTGTTTTTT.